Here is one T cell receptor (beta chain) with its context. What it binds is unknown. This sample stems from a study of cytomegalovirus exposure and HLA in healthy donors. The primer mix had 60 Vbeta and 13 Jbeta primers. Profiled with immunoSEQ multiplex PCR; TCRdb holds only in-frame clones, not every one. Of 120,000 or so clones listed, over 75% were seen once; the top ten hold roughly 4%. The CDR3 has 11 residues. Germline CDR1 WNHNN, CDR2 SYGVQD (reference sequence). V trimming: 6 bases; J trimming: 7 bases; junction bases outside the gene matches: 0. Study observations and caveats: Likely technical artifact: a cluster of highly shared sequence variants.

The chain carries TRBV10-1 and TRBJ2-1; 7 bases align to TRBD1. This receptor was identified in a human donor in good health. Material: PBMCs. The CDR3 region is CASRQGNEQFF. The CDR3 DNA is TGCGCCAGCAGACAGGGGAATGAGCAGTTCTTC.